The clone carrying this T cell receptor (beta chain) was observed a few times. Its antigen is unidentified. TCRdb fed the multiplex PCR reads into MiXCR, producing one record per CDR3 protein. The table includes about 66,000 distinct CDR3 sequences, roughly two fifths detected once. This entry comes from a study of breast tumors, draining lymph nodes, adjacent tissues. Study results and caveats: That most tumor T cells come from lymph nodes remained unproven. Tumors had less TCR diversity than lymph nodes, more than nontumor tissue. Data fit most tumor T cells coming from lymph node, expanding in tumor.

Germline V gives CDR1 DFQATT, CDR2 SNEGSKA (reference sequence). V shed 1 base and J 0 bases; nucleotides not matched to a gene: 11. The length of the CDR3 is 18 residues. The sequencing input was breast tumor tissue. The chain links TRBV20-1 to TRBJ2-7; 11 nucleotides line up with TRBD2. The TCR was taken from a female donor with breast cancer. Some clones in this sample may be carry-over from other donors' samples. The CDR3 sequence: CSARAPYPSGGSSYEQYF. CDR3 nucleotide sequence: TGCAGTGCTAGAGCCCCTTACCCTAGCGGGGGGAGCTCCTACGAGCAGTACTTC.